This is a list of T cell receptor beta chains from one sample in a study of pediatric ulcerative colitis. The protocol was immunoSEQ multiplex PCR, while the TCRdb copy is restricted to in-frame clones and leaves out a portion. This sample has around 40,000 clones, with roughly four fifths found just once. The sequencing sample was made of gut tissue. Every receptor here comes from a boy aged 5-17 years with severe ulcerative colitis. The CDR3 runs from the conserved cysteine through the conserved F or W. Each record gives: CDR3 protein, CDR3 DNA, V gene, J gene, D gene, clone size, CDR3 length. D genes are given only for firm matches. Clone size is given for some rows only: seen once, a few or many times, or a class if the clone is expanded.

CASSLAGAGDTTEAFF	TGCGCCAGCAGCTTGGCAGGTGCAGGTGATACCACTGAAGCTTTCTTT	TRBV5-1	TRBJ1-1	.	.	16
CASSLAGPGETQYF	TGCGCCAGCAGCTTGGCGGGGCCGGGAGAGACCCAGTACTTC	TRBV5-1	TRBJ2-5	.	.	14
CASSLLRHGNRHEQFF	TGTGCCAGCAGCTTACTTCGACACGGGAACCGGCATGAGCAGTTCTTC	TRBV7-8	TRBJ2-1	.	.	16
CASSYGAGGRHTQYF	TGTGCCAGCAGTTATGGGGCAGGGGGGAGACATACGCAGTATTTT	TRBV2	TRBJ2-3	.	once	15
CASIGGQGGPGNTIYF	TGTGCCAGCATCGGAGGACAGGGAGGCCCTGGAAACACCATATATTTT	TRBV7-9	TRBJ1-3	TRBD1	once	16
CSLATDSYNEQFF	TGCAGCCTAGCTACGGACTCCTACAATGAGCAGTTCTTC	TRBV29-1	TRBJ2-1	.	.	13
CASSFGTGIFNEQFF	TGTGCCAGCAGCTTCGGGACAGGGATTTTCAATGAGCAGTTCTTC	TRBV7-9	TRBJ2-1	TRBD1	.	15
CASSFTPDANTEAFF	TGTGCCAGCAGCTTCACGCCGGATGCGAACACTGAAGCTTTCTTT	TRBV9	TRBJ1-1	.	.	15
CASSLSGGRSSQYF	TGTGCCAGCAGTCTGTCCGGGGGCCGGAGTTCTCAGTACTTC	TRBV28	TRBJ2-5	.	.	14
CASRQWGGGDTQYF	TGTGCCAGCAGGCAATGGGGGGGCGGAGATACGCAGTATTTT	TRBV6-1	TRBJ2-3	.	.	14
CASTGTGNSNTEAFF	TGTGCCAGCACTGGGACAGGGAATTCGAACACTGAAGCTTTCTTT	TRBV6-6	TRBJ1-1	TRBD1	.	15
CASSESSGGTSDTQYF	TGCGCCAGCAGTGAGTCAAGTGGGGGGACGTCAGATACGCAGTATTTT	TRBV10-1	TRBJ2-3	.	.	16
CASMTGRLYTF	TGTGCCAGTATGACAGGGAGACTCTACACCTTC	TRBV19	TRBJ1-2	TRBD1	few	11
CASSQDFQSSGGGSQYF	TGTGCCAGCAGCCAAGACTTCCAATCGAGTGGGGGGGGTTCTCAGTACTTC	TRBV4-2	TRBJ2-5	TRBD2	.	17
CASSGQGATYEQYF	TGTGCCAGCAGTGGACAGGGGGCCACCTACGAGCAGTACTTC	TRBV2	TRBJ2-7	TRBD1	.	14
CTSSHGLCSKQFF	TGCACCAGCAGCCATGGACTCTGCTCCAAGCAGTTCTTC	TRBV1	TRBJ2-1	.	few	13
CASSADSSGNTIYF	TGCGCCAGCAGCGCGGACTCCTCTGGAAACACCATATATTTT	TRBV5-1	TRBJ1-3	.	.	14
CASSRGTMNTEAFF	TGCGCCAGCAGCCGCGGGACCATGAACACTGAAGCTTTCTTT	TRBV5-1	TRBJ1-1	.	few	14
CASGYETGSGTPLHF	TGTGCCAGCGGATACGAGACAGGGAGTGGAACACCCCTCCACTTT	TRBV2	TRBJ1-6	TRBD1	.	15